The next 25 T cell receptor beta chains were all read from a single sample in a study of cytomegalovirus exposure and HLA in healthy donors. Primers for the PCR totalled 60 Vbeta and 13 Jbeta. TCRdb's table, derived via immunoSEQ multiplex PCR, lists solely in-frame clones and lacks some. Among 150,000 to 200,000 clones, over 70% were seen once, and the ten largest hold approximately 1.4%. The sequenced sample was PBMCs. These receptors came from a man between 18 and 35 years old in good health and CMV-seronegative.

The gene calls are TRBV6-5 and TRBJ2-3; D is perhaps TRBD1 (6 bases). In germline, CDR1 is MNHEY, CDR2 SVGAGI. Deletions cut 6 bases from V and 2 bases from J, with 15 bases between. The CDR3 has 15 residues. CDR3 bases: TGTGCCAGCAGGGGCACAGGGACGAACACAGATACGCAGTATTTT. Protein: CASRGTGTNTDTQYF.

The genes are TRBV4-3 and TRBJ2-4, with 9 bases that match TRBD2. V lost 2 bases, J lost 1 base, and 18 bases stayed unmatched. CDR3 length equals 21 residues. Germline V gene lookup returns CDR1 LGHNA and CDR2 YSLEER. CDR3 coding DNA: TGCGCCAGCAGCCAACACAGTCTCGGCGGGGGGGCTTCGTTCGCCAAAAACATTCAGTACTTC. This codes for CASSQHSLGGGASFAKNIQYF.

V and J are TRBV19 and TRBJ1-1; D gene unclear. Germline V lookup: CDR1 LNHDA, CDR2 SQIVND (reference sequence). The CDR3 is 15 amino acids. Trimming took 6 bases from V and 0 from J, leaving 14 bases between them. The CDR3 spells CASRYPGLMNTEAFF. CDR3 sequence (DNA): TGTGCCAGTAGATACCCCGGTCTCATGAACACTGAAGCTTTCTTT.

This chain links TRBV19 with TRBJ1-5, with D maybe TRBD1 (6 bases). This CDR3 has 16 amino acids. In germline, CDR1 is LNHDA, CDR2 SQIVND (reference sequence). The V end lost 2 bases, the J end lost 3 bases, and 14 bases lay between the germline ends. The CDR3 reads CASSIRVRGYNQPQHF. As DNA, the CDR3 is TGTGCCAGTAGTATAAGGGTCAGGGGTTACAATCAGCCCCAGCATTTT.

This clone appeared a single time. V usage is TRBV9 and J usage is TRBJ2-3; 7 nucleotides match TRBD2. This CDR3 is 16 amino acids long. Germline CDR1 SGDLS, CDR2 YYNGEE. With V trimmed by 0 bases and J by 0 bases, 4 bases remained unmatched. The CDR3 spells CASSVDSGHSTDTQYF. As DNA, the CDR3 is TGTGCCAGCAGCGTAGATAGCGGGCATAGCACAGATACGCAGTATTTT.

The chain combines TRBV6-1 with TRBJ1-4; D ambiguous. Germline values: CDR1 MNHNS, CDR2 SASEGT. The CDR3 is 16 amino acids. The germline V and J ends were trimmed by 3 bases and 4 bases, with 15 bases remaining between them. CDR3 DNA sequence: TGTGCCAGCAGTGACCAGCGAGCCTCCTATAATGAAAAACTGTTTTTT. Its translation: CASSDQRASYNEKLFF.

The chain is built from TRBV5-6 and TRBJ2-7; D remains ambiguous. CDR3 length equals 12 residues. CDR1 SGHDT and CDR2 YYEEEE come from the germline V gene. With 4 bases removed from V and 0 bases from J, the gap between germline ends came to 5 bases. CDR3: CASSISSYEQYF. In nucleotides, the CDR3 is TGTGCCAGCAGCATTAGCTCCTACGAGCAGTACTTC.

The chain links TRBV4-3 to TRBJ1-3, with D maybe TRBD1 (5 bases). V was clipped by 0 bases and J by 0 bases, with 12 bases between them. CDR1 is LGHNA and CDR2 is YSLEER in the germline V gene. The CDR3 consists of 17 residues. This CDR3 reads CASSQDSGGSSGNTIYF. The DNA for the CDR3 is TGCGCCAGCAGCCAAGATTCGGGGGGAAGCTCTGGAAACACCATATATTTT.

As DNA, the CDR3 is TGTGCCAGCAGCTTTCAATCCTACGAGCAGTACTTC. Its protein product is CASSFQSYEQYF. This rearrangement joins TRBV5-6 to TRBJ2-7; D unclear. V lost 2 bases to trimming and J lost 1 base, with 4 bases between them. Per germline, CDR1 SGHDT and CDR2 YYEEEE. The CDR3 length is 12 residues.

V is TRBV27 and J is TRBJ1-1, with 8 bases that match TRBD1. Germline V gives CDR1 MNHEY, CDR2 SMNVEV (reference sequence). The V segment lost 5 bases and the J segment 1 base; nucleotides outside the gene matches: 9. The CDR3 contains 16 residues. CDR3 residues: CASSGSRGPGNTEAFF. CDR3 in DNA: TGTGCCAGCAGTGGATCCAGGGGGCCGGGGAACACTGAAGCTTTCTTT.

This clone occurred a few times. The V gene is TRBV19, the J gene TRBJ1-2; D perhaps matches TRBD1 (6 bases). This CDR3 contains 16 residues. Germline-derived CDR1 and CDR2 are LNHDA and SQIVND (reference sequence). V was clipped by 4 bases and J by 1 base, with 16 bases between them. The CDR3 coding sequence is TGTGCCAGTAGTAGGAACCCCGGGACAATTAACTATGGCTACACCTTC. Translation gives CASSRNPGTINYGYTF. The whole variable domain, filled in from reference TRBV19 and TRBJ1-2, reads DGGITQSPKYLFRKEGQNVTLSCEQNLNHDAMYWYRQDPGQGLRLIYYSQIVNDFQKGDIAEGYSVSREKKESFPLTVTSAQKNPTAFYLCASSRNPGTINYGYTFGSGTRLTVV.

The CDR3 loop reads CASSQTGGFYEQYF. The CDR3, as DNA: TGTGCCAGCAGCCAGACAGGGGGCTTCTACGAGCAGTACTTC. This chain links TRBV7-2 with TRBJ2-7, with 10 bases lining up with TRBD1. CDR1 and CDR2 (germline): SGHTA, FQGNSA. The CDR3 totals 14 residues. V gave up 5 bases and J gave up 3 bases; unmatched junction bases: 4.

The rearrangement uses TRBV5-6 and TRBJ2-7, with TRBD2 matching 10 bases. This CDR3 contains 13 residues. Germline loops: CDR1 SGHDT, CDR2 YYEEEE. The ends lost 1 base at V and 12 bases at J; junction bases unmatched: 7. CDR3: CASSLRTSGTRYF. In DNA, the CDR3 is TGTGCCAGCAGCTTGAGGACTAGCGGTACGAGGTACTTC.

This clone has a handful of counts. The chain couples TRBV13 to TRBJ2-3; a possible D gene is TRBD2 (5 bases). V shed 3 bases and J shed 1 base, with 14 bases lying between them. Germline values: CDR1 PRHDT, CDR2 FYEKMQ (reference sequence). This CDR3 comprises 16 residues. The CDR3 here is CASSFIIRGRTDTQYF. The CDR3 DNA reads as TGTGCCAGCAGCTTTATTATACGGGGTCGCACAGATACGCAGTATTTT.

This clone showed up just a few times. The rearrangement joins TRBV4-3 to TRBJ2-1; TRBD1 matches at 8 bases. Trimming at V came to 3 bases and at J to 4 bases, leaving 11 bases not matched to a gene. Looked up from germline, CDR1 is LGHNA and CDR2 is YSLEER. This CDR3 is built from 17 residues. The DNA for the CDR3 is TGCGCCAGCAGCCAGAGCCGGACAGGGACGGGTTACAATGAGCAGTTCTTC. Amino acid sequence: CASSQSRTGTGYNEQFF.

The chain employs TRBV6-6 and TRBJ2-1; 12 positions agree with TRBD1. CDR3 length: 16 amino acids. J gave up 4 bases and V 5 bases, and 6 bases lay outside the gene matches. CDR1 and CDR2 (germline): MNHNY, SVGAGI (reference sequence). CDR3: CASSQGQGAIYNEQFF. The DNA for the CDR3 is TGTGCCAGCAGTCAGGGACAGGGGGCCATTTACAATGAGCAGTTCTTC.

J is TRBJ2-7 and V is TRBV9; 7 bases map to TRBD2. The CDR3 is 15 residues long. CDR1 is SGDLS, CDR2 YYNGEE, per germline. V was pared by 3 bases and J by 1 base, with 7 bases of the junction left unmatched. CDR3 residues: CASSAFGGSSYEQYF. In nucleotides, the CDR3 is TGTGCCAGCAGCGCCTTCGGGGGGTCATCCTACGAGCAGTACTTC.

The CDR3 protein is CASSLWRVAPQGYGYTF. The CDR3 DNA reads TGTGCCAGCAGCTTGTGGAGGGTAGCGCCTCAGGGCTATGGCTACACCTTC. The V call is TRBV7-9, the J call TRBJ1-2, with D perhaps matching TRBD1 (5 bases). CDR3 length: 17 residues. The V and J ends lost 3 bases and 4 bases respectively, with 21 bases between them. CDR1 and CDR2 from the germline V gene are SEHNR and FQNEAQ (reference sequence). The full variable domain, in which reference TRBV7-9 and TRBJ1-2 provide the parts outside the CDR3, is DTGVSQNPRHKITKRGQNVTFRCDPISEHNRLYWYRQTLGQGPEFLTYFQNEAQLEKSRLLSDRFSAERPKGSFSTLEIQRTEQGDSAMYLCASSLWRVAPQGYGYTFGSGTRLTVV.

This sequence joins TRBV15 and TRBJ2-5; perhaps TRBD2 as D (5 bases). Judging by the DNA end, TRBJ2-7 fits better; the J call may be wrong. This CDR3 comprises 15 residues. Germline loops: CDR1 LNHNV, CDR2 YYDKDF (reference sequence). The CDR3 sequence is CATSGEWGRSYEQYF. The CDR3 DNA sequence: TGTGCCACCAGCGGGGAGTGGGGAAGGTCCTACGAGCAGTACTTC.

This sequence joins TRBV14 and TRBJ1-4; D is unresolved. The CDR3 consists of 14 residues. The V gene lost 4 bases and the J gene lost 8 bases, with 14 bases spanning the gap. CDR1 and CDR2 (germline): SGHDN, FVKESK. The CDR3 region is CASSLRTRGEKLFF. The CDR3 DNA follows: TGTGCCAGCAGCCTCCGGACCCGGGGAGAAAAACTGTTTTTT.

This chain uses TRBV6-5 with TRBJ1-2; no clear D gene. With 3 bases removed from V and 0 bases from J, the gap between germline ends came to 11 bases. Germline assignment: CDR1 MNHEY and CDR2 SVGAGI. CDR3 size: 15 residues. CDR3 nucleotide sequence: TGTGCCAGCAGTTATTTCCCCAGGACTAACTATGGCTACACCTTC. Translating it yields CASSYFPRTNYGYTF.

The genes are TRBV11-2 and TRBJ2-2; 9 bases line up with TRBD2. The germline V gene encodes CDR1 SGHAT and CDR2 FQNNGV. V trimming: 8 bases; J trimming: 1 base; junction bases outside the gene matches: 14. The CDR3 has 18 residues. Here the CDR3 reads CASPGRLAGPLNTGELFF. For the CDR3, the DNA is TGTGCCAGCCCCGGCCGGCTAGCGGGGCCACTGAACACCGGGGAGCTGTTTTTT. Complete variable domain (other parts from reference TRBV11-2 and TRBJ2-2): EAGVAQSPRYKIIEKRQSVAFWCNPISGHATLYWYQQILGQGPKLLIQFQNNGVVDDSQLPKDRFSAERLKGVDSTLKIQPAKLEDSAVYLCASPGRLAGPLNTGELFFGEGSRLTVL.

This clone was detected only once. The chain joins TRBV5-6 to TRBJ2-1; D might be TRBD2 (6 bases). The V end was cut by 0 bases, the J end by 8 bases, with 15 bases between. Per the germline V gene, CDR1 is SGHDT and CDR2 is YYEEEE. CDR3 length equals 15 residues. The CDR3 coding sequence is TGTGCCAGCAGCTTGGGAGCGGTTTGGGAGGATGAGCAGTTCTTC. Residues: CASSLGAVWEDEQFF. Complete variable domain (other parts from reference TRBV5-6 and TRBJ2-1): DAGVTQSPTHLIKTRGQQVTLRCSPKSGHDTVSWYQQALGQGPQFIFQYYEEEERQRGNFPDRFSGHQFPNYSSELNVNALLLGDSALYLCASSLGAVWEDEQFFGPGTRLTVL.

V gene TRBV7-8 combines with J gene TRBJ1-3; 8 nucleotides line up with TRBD1. V trimming: 5 bases; J trimming: 0 bases; junction bases outside the gene matches: 6. Germline V CDR1 and CDR2: SGHVS, FQNEAQ. The CDR3 is made up of 16 amino acids. CDR3 in DNA: TGTGCCAGCAGCAAATACCAGGGGGCCTCTGGAAACACCATATATTTT. This gives the protein CASSKYQGASGNTIYF.

The chain is built from TRBV7-2 and TRBJ1-4; 7 nucleotides line up with TRBD1. Germline CDR1 and CDR2: SGHTA and FQGNSA. The CDR3 has 13 residues. The junction had 10 bases not matched to a gene; V was cut back by 5 bases and J by 13 bases. DNA for the CDR3: TGTGCCAGCAGCCAAACAGGGGCCTCGCTACTGTTTTTT. It is translated as CASSQTGASLLFF. Combining the CDR3 with reference TRBV7-2 and TRBJ1-4 gives the whole variable domain GAGVSQSPSNKVTEKGKDVELRCDPISGHTALYWYRQSLGQGLEFLIYFQGNSAPDKSGLPSDRFSAERTGGSVSTLTIQRTQQEDSAVYLCASSQTGASLLFFGSGTQLSVL.